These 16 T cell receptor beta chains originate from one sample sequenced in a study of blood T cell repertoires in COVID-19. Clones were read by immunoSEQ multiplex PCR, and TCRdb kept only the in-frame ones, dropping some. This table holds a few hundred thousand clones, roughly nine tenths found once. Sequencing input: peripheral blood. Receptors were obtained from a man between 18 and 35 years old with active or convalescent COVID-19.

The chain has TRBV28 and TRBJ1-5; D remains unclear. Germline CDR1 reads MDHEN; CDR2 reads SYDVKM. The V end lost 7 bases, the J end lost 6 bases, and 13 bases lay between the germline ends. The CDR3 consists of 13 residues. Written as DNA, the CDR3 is TGTGCCAGCACTATGCCGGGTTTTCAGCCCCAGCATTTT. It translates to CASTMPGFQPQHF.

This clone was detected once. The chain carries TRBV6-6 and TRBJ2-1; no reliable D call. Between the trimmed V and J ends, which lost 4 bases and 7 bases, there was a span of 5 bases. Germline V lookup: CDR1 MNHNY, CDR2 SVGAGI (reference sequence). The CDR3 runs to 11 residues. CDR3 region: CASSFRNEQFF. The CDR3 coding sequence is TGTGCCAGCAGTTTTCGGAATGAGCAGTTCTTC.

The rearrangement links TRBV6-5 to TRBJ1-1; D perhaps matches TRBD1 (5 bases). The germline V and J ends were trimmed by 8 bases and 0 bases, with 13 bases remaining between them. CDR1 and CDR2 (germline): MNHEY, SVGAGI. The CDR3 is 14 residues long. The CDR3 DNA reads TGTGCCAGCCAAGTAGACAGCATGAACACTGAAGCTTTCTTT. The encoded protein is CASQVDSMNTEAFF.

CDR3 nucleotide sequence: TGCGCCAGCAGCCTAGGACTAGCTTACGAGCAGTACTTC. The encoded protein is CASSLGLAYEQYF. This chain links TRBV4-1 with TRBJ2-7, with 8 positions matching TRBD2. Germline values: CDR1 MGHRA, CDR2 YSYEKL. The trim removed 4 bases at V and 4 bases at J, leaving 3 bases unmatched. The CDR3 is made up of 13 amino acids.

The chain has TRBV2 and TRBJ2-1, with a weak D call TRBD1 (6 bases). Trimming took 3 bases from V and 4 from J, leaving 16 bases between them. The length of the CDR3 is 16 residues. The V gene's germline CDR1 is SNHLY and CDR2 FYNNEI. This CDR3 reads CASSDMGAELYNEQFF. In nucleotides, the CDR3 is TGTGCCAGCAGTGATATGGGGGCGGAATTGTACAATGAGCAGTTCTTC.

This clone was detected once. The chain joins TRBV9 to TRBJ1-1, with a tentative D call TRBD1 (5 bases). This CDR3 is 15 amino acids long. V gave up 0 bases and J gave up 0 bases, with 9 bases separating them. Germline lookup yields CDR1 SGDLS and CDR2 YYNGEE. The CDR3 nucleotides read TGTGCCAGCAGCGTAGACCCAGGGCTGAACACTGAAGCTTTCTTT. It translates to CASSVDPGLNTEAFF.

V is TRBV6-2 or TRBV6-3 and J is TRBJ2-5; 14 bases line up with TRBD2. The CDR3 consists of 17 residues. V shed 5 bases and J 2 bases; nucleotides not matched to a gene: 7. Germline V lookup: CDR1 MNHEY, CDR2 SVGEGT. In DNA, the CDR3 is TGTGCCAGCAGTCTTGGACTAGCGGGGGGACCTCAAGAGACCCAGTACTTC. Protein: CASSLGLAGGPQETQYF.

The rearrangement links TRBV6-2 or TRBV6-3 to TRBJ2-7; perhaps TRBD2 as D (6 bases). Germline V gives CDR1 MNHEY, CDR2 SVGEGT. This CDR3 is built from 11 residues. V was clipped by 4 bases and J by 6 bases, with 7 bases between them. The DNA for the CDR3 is TGTGCCAGCAGTTTGGGACTCGAGCAGTACTTC. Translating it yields CASSLGLEQYF.

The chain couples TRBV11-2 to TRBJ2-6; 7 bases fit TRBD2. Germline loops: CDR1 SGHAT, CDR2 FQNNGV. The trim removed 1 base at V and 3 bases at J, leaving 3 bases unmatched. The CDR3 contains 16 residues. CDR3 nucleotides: TGTGCCAGCAGCTTAGCGGGAGGTCTTGGGGCCAACGTCCTGACTTTC. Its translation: CASSLAGGLGANVLTF.

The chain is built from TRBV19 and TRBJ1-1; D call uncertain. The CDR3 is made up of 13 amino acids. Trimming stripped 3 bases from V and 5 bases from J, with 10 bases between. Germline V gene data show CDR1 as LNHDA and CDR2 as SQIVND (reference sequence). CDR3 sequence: CASSIGVGTEAFF. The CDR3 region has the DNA TGTGCCAGTAGTATCGGGGTAGGTACTGAAGCTTTCTTT.

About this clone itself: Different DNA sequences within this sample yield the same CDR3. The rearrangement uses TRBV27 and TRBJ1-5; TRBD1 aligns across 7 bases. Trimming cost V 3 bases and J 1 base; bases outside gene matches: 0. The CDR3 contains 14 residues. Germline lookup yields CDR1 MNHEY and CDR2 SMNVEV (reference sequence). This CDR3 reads CASSLTGSNQPQHF. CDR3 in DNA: TGTGCCAGCAGTTTGACAGGGAGCAATCAGCCCCAGCATTTT.

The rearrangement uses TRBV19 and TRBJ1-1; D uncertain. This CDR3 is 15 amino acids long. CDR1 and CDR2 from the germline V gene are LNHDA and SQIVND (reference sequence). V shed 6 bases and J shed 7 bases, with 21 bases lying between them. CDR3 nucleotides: TGTGCCAGTAGCATCCTTAAAATGGACGGGGATGAAGCTTTCTTT. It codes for CASSILKMDGDEAFF.

In DNA, the CDR3 is TGTGCCACCAGCCCCCTGGCGGGGCTAGCGGGAGGGCCTAGGAATGAGCAGTTCTTC. Translated, it gives CATSPLAGLAGGPRNEQFF. V gene TRBV15 combines with J gene TRBJ2-1, with TRBD2 identical over 12 bases. Germline V gives CDR1 LNHNV, CDR2 YYDKDF (reference sequence). V was pared by 5 bases and J by 7 bases, with 18 bases of the junction left unmatched. The CDR3 length is 19 residues.

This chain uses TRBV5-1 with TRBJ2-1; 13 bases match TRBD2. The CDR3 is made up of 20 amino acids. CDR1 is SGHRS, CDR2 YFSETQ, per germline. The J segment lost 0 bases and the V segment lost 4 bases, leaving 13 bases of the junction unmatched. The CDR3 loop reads CASSAILLRLAGGSYNEQFF. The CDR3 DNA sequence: TGCGCCAGCAGCGCAATACTCTTGAGACTAGCGGGGGGCTCCTACAATGAGCAGTTCTTC. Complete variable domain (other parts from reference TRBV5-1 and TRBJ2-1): KAGVTQTPRYLIKTRGQQVTLSCSPISGHRSVSWYQQTPGQGLQFLFEYFSETQRNKGNFPGRFSGRQFSNSRSEMNVSTLELGDSALYLCASSAILLRLAGGSYNEQFFGPGTRLTVL.

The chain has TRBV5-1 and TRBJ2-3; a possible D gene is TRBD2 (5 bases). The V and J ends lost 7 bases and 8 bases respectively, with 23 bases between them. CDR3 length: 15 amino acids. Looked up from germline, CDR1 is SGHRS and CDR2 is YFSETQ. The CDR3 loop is CASGASADHRVTQYF. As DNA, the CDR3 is TGCGCCAGCGGCGCATCAGCGGACCACAGAGTTACGCAGTATTTT.

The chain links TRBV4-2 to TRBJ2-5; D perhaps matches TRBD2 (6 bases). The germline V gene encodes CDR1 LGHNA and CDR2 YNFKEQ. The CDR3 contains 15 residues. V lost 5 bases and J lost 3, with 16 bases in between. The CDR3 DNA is TGTGCCAGCAGCGCACCCACTAGCCCCGAAGAGACCCAGTACTTC. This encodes CASSAPTSPEETQYF.